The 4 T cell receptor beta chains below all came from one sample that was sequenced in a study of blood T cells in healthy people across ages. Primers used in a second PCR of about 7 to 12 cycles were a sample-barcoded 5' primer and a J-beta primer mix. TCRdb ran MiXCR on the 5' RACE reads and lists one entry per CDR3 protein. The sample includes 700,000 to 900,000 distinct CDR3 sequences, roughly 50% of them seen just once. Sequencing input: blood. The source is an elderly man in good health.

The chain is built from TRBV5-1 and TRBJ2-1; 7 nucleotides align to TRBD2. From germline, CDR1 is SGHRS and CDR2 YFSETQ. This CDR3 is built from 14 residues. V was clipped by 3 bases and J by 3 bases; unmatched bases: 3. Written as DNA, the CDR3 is TGCGCCAGCAGCTCCGGGACTAACTACAATGAGCAGTTCTTC. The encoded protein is CASSSGTNYNEQFF.

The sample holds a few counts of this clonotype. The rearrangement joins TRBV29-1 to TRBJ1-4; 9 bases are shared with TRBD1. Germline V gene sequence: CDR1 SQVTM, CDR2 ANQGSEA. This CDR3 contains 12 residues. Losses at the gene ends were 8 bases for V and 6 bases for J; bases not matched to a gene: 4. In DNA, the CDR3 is TGCAGCACGACAGGGGGAGATGAAAAACTGTTTTTT. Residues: CSTTGGDEKLFF.

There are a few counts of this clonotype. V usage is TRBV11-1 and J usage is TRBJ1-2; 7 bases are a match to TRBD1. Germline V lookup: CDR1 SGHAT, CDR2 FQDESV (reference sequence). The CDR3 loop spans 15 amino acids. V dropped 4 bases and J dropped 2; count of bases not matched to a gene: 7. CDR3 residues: CASSYRPGGNYGYTF. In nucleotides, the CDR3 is TGTGCCAGCAGCTACCGGCCAGGGGGGAACTATGGCTACACCTTC.

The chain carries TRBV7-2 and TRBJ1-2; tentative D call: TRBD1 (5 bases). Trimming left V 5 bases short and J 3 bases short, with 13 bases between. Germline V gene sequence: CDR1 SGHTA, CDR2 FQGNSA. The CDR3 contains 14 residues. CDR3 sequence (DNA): TGTGCCAGCAGCCCCCGTCAGGGTCACTATGGCTACACCTTC. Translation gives CASSPRQGHYGYTF.